This record looks at one TCR beta chain sequence and its context. What it binds is unknown. Researchers secured at least one pre-ART and at least two post-ART PBMC samples from each donor. Specimens retained about 1-10 million cryopreserved PBMC preceding DNA extraction. This sample is part of a study of long-term antiretroviral therapy in people with HIV. Regarding the study as a whole: All time points showed a repertoire dominated by clones expanded before ART. Among HIV repertoires, CDR3 length ranges were narrower than those of controls.

Germline V gene data show CDR1 as LNHDA and CDR2 as SQIVND (reference sequence). Between the trimmed V and J ends, which lost 5 bases and 7 bases, there was a span of 17 bases. This CDR3 is built from 15 residues. With survey level as its setting, the immunoSEQ assay was v3.0. Only in-frame clones appear in the TCRdb table, and some are missing; sequencing was by immunoSEQ multiplex PCR. In the table there are about 21,000 clones, about nine tenths of which are singletons. This specimen was unsorted PBMCs, taken 0.2 years before starting antiretroviral therapy. The receptor was isolated from a young man with HIV. The rearrangement links TRBV19 to TRBJ1-4, with a weak D call TRBD1 (6 bases). CDR3 sequence (DNA): TGTGCCAGTAGTCCCCAGGGGCCGGGGAGTGAAAAACTGTTTTTT. Translating gives CASSPQGPGSEKLFF.